A single sample is the source of the 8 T cell receptor beta chains below, sequenced in a study of T-cell reconstitution after alpha-beta-depleted transplantation in children. A TCRbeta library incorporating unique molecular identifiers was prepared. TCRdb re-analysed the PCR reads in MiXCR, keeping a single row per CDR3 protein. Seen here are some 520,000 distinct CDR3 sequences, over 25% observed once, and the top ten hold 2% to 2.5%. Specimen: PBMCs from the stem cell graft donor, collected from the stem cell graft. Source of these receptors: a human donor who donated a stem cell graft to a child with aplastic anemia.

The chain uses TRBV5-5 and TRBJ2-1; D is undetermined. Between the trimmed V and J ends, which lost 0 bases and 3 bases, there was a span of 10 bases. This CDR3 comprises 15 residues. Germline V gene data show CDR1 as SGHKS and CDR2 as YYEKEE (reference sequence). In DNA, the CDR3 is TGTGCCAGCAGCTTGGGGGTAGGCCTCTACAATGAGCAGTTCTTC. This translates into CASSLGVGLYNEQFF.

Comment on this clonotype: A read error may account for a junction end that differs from germline. The V call is TRBV7-2, the J call TRBJ2-1; D remains unclear. The CDR3 contains 12 residues. Germline lookup yields CDR1 SGHTA and CDR2 FQGNSA. The CDR3 region is CASSSSTGLMHF. Here the CDR3 DNA reads TGTGCCAGCAGCTCTTCGACCGGGCTAATGCACTTC.

The chain uses TRBV11-3 and TRBJ2-2; 10 bases line up with TRBD2. Germline V gene sequence: CDR1 SGHNT, CDR2 YENEEA. CDR3 length: 15 residues. J gave up 7 bases and V 5 bases, and 7 bases lay outside the gene matches. DNA of the CDR3: TGTGCCAGCAGCCCCGAGCGGGAGGGGTACGGGGAGCTGTTTTTT. The encoded protein is CASSPEREGYGELFF.

The V and J genes are TRBV6-1 and TRBJ1-1; 8 bases map to TRBD1. The CDR3 has 13 residues. Germline values: CDR1 MNHNS, CDR2 SASEGT. Trimming removed 6 bases from V and 5 bases from J; junction bases left unmatched: 5. CDR3 sequence reads: CASSSTGVTEAFF. CDR3 nucleotide sequence: TGTGCCAGCAGCTCGACAGGGGTAACTGAAGCTTTCTTT.

V usage is TRBV7-3 and J usage is TRBJ2-4; 7 nucleotides match TRBD1. Germline V gene sequence: CDR1 SGHTA, CDR2 FQGTGA. The CDR3 is made up of 17 amino acids. Trimming cost V 0 bases and J 0 bases; bases outside gene matches: 5. The DNA of the CDR3 is TGTGCCAGCAGCTTAACGGGGGACAGTCAAGCCAAAAACATTCAGTACTTC. Translation gives CASSLTGDSQAKNIQYF.

This rearrangement joins TRBV7-2 to TRBJ2-1, with 9 bases matching TRBD1. The germline V gene encodes CDR1 SGHTA and CDR2 FQGNSA. This CDR3 is built from 17 residues. V lost 3 bases, J lost 3 bases, and 9 bases stayed unmatched. The CDR3 DNA follows: TGTGCCAGCAGCTTGCCTCCCGGGACAGGGATCTACAATGAGCAGTTCTTC. This sequence encodes CASSLPPGTGIYNEQFF. Full variable domain (missing parts from reference TRBV7-2 and TRBJ2-1): GAGVSQSPSNKVTEKGKDVELRCDPISGHTALYWYRQSLGQGLEFLIYFQGNSAPDKSGLPSDRFSAERTGGSVSTLTIQRTQQEDSAVYLCASSLPPGTGIYNEQFFGPGTRLTVL.

This clonotype was picked up many times. This chain uses TRBV29-1 with TRBJ1-2; TRBD1 is a possible D gene (6 bases). Germline V CDR1 and CDR2: SQVTM, ANQGSEA. V gave up 4 bases and J gave up 4 bases, with 13 bases separating them. This CDR3 spans 13 amino acids. The CDR3 DNA sequence: TGCAGCGTTGGTACAGGGAATGGCTATGGCTACACCTTC. Its translation is CSVGTGNGYGYTF.

This clonotype showed up just a few times. This chain joins TRBV5-1 and TRBJ2-1, with a possible D match to TRBD1 (6 bases). This CDR3 comprises 16 residues. Trimming left V 0 bases short and J 10 bases short, with 20 bases between. CDR1 is SGHRS, CDR2 YFSETQ, per germline. The CDR3 reads CASSLEQGTNFLEQFF. The DNA for the CDR3 is TGCGCCAGCAGCTTGGAGCAGGGGACGAATTTTCTGGAGCAGTTCTTC.